This T cell receptor beta chain emerged from a study of T cells after posttransplantation cyclophosphamide. Study-level points and caveats: TRB overlap between skin or GI tissue T cells and blood was limited. Later post-transplant blood repertoires were often dominated by donor CD8+ memory clones. After PTCy, TRB diversity resembled that of CNI/methotrexate controls.

TCRdb keeps only in-frame clones here, not all; method: immunoSEQ multiplex PCR. The sample consists of approximately 16,000 clones, roughly 76% of them appearing once. Busulfan-fludarabine conditioning, marrow transplant, and cyclophosphamide on days +3 and +4 were administered. This clone was recorded a few times. Its antigen is unidentified. Germline lookup yields CDR1 SGHTA and CDR2 FQGTGA. The CDR3 is 16 amino acids. V shed 0 bases, J shed 0 bases, and the junction held 2 bases outside the gene matches. Here the sequenced sample was CD8+ T cells sorted from PBMCs, taken 1,700 to 2,000 days after a stem cell transplant with posttransplant cyclophosphamide. The chain links TRBV7-3 to TRBJ2-1; 7 bases are a match to TRBD1. The receptor comes from a female patient in her 40s who received an allogeneic stem cell transplant from a related donor, was CMV-positive, and had no GVHD. The T cells may come from the graft donor. The CDR3 region is CASSLTPGGSYNEQFF. The CDR3 coding sequence is TGTGCCAGCAGCTTAACGCCAGGGGGCTCCTACAATGAGCAGTTCTTC. The entire variable domain, with the rest obtained from reference TRBV7-3 and TRBJ2-1, is as follows: GAGVSQTPSNKVTEKGKYVELRCDPISGHTALYWYRQSLGQGPEFLIYFQGTGAADDSGLPNDRFFAVRPEGSVSTLKIQRTERGDSAVYLCASSLTPGGSYNEQFFGPGTRLTVL.